This T cell receptor beta chain is from a study of beta chain features in type 1 diabetes. Per germline, CDR1 SEHNR and CDR2 FQNEAQ (reference sequence). This CDR3 contains 17 residues. Comments on this clone: The germline gene is not matched at one end of the junction; a read error may be the cause.

What was sequenced were expressed TCRB transcripts, since all of the isolated RNA had been reverse transcribed. Measured with immunoSEQ multiplex PCR; TCRdb has only the in-frame clones, and not every one. The sample shows hundreds of thousands of clones, 17% of them seen only once. Sequencing was performed on naive CD4+ T cells from blood. This sequence joins TRBV7-9 and TRBJ2-6; the match to TRBD1 covers 7 bases. The TCR comes from a woman under 30 in good health. CDR3 residues: CASSQETGAFGANVLTF. CDR3 bases: TGCGCCAGCAGCCAAGAAACAGGGGCGTTTGGGGCCAACGTCCTGACTTTC.